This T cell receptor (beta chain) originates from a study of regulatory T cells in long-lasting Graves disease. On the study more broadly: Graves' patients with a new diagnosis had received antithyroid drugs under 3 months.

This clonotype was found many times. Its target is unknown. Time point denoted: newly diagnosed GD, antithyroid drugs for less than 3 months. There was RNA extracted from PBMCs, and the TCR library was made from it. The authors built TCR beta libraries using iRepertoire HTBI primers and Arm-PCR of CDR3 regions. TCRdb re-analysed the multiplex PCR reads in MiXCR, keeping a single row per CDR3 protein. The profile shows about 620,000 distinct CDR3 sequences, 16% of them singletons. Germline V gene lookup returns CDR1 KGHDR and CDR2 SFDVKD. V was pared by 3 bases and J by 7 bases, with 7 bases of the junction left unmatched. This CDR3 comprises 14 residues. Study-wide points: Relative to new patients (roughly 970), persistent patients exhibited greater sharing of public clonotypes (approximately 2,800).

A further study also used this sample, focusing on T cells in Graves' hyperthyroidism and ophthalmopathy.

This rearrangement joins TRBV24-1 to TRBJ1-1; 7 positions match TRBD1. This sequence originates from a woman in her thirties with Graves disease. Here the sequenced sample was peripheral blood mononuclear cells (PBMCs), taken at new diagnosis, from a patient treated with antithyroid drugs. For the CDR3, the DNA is TGTGCCACCAGTGATCCAGGGGGGGCAGGTGAAGCTTTCTTT. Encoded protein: CATSDPGGAGEAFF.